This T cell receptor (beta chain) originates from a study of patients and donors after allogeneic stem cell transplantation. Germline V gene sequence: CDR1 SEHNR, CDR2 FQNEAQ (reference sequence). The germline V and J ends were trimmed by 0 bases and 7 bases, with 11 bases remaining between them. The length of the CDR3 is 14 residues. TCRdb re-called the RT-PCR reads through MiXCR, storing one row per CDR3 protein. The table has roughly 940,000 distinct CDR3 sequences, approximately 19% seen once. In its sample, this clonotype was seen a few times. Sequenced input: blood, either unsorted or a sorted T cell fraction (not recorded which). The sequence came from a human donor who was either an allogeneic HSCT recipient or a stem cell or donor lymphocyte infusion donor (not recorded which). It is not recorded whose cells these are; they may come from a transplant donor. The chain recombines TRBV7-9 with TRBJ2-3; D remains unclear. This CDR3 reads CASSLAPRFNTQYF. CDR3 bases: TGTGCCAGCAGCTTAGCACCAAGATTCAATACGCAGTATTTT. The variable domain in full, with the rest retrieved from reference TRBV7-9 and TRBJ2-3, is DTGVSQNPRHKITKRGQNVTFRCDPISEHNRLYWYRQTLGQGPEFLTYFQNEAQLEKSRLLSDRFSAERPKGSFSTLEIQRTEQGDSAMYLCASSLAPRFNTQYFGPGTRLTVL.